The 28 T cell receptor beta chains in this list originate from one sample, sequenced in a study of cytomegalovirus exposure and HLA in healthy donors. 60 Vbeta and 13 Jbeta primers were used in PCR. TCRdb keeps only in-frame clones here, not all; method: immunoSEQ multiplex PCR. Among fewer than 200,000 clones listed, about 80% were seen once. Specimen: PBMCs. The source of these receptors is a man aged 25-45 years in good health and CMV-seropositive.

The rearrangement links TRBV6-1 to TRBJ2-7; D gene uncertain. Germline values: CDR1 MNHNS, CDR2 SASEGT. V was cut by 2 bases and J by 3 bases, with 5 bases left in between. CDR3 length: 12 residues. CDR3 nucleotide sequence: TGTGCCAGCAGTGAAACTGGCTACGAGCAGTACTTC. It translates to CASSETGYEQYF.

The V call is TRBV28, the J call TRBJ1-4; D gene unclear. The CDR3 extends over 14 amino acids. Germline V CDR1 and CDR2: MDHEN, SYDVKM. V shed 4 bases and J shed 0 bases, with 6 bases lying between them. The CDR3 region is CASSSVATNEKLFF. The CDR3 DNA follows: TGTGCCAGCAGTTCGGTTGCAACTAATGAAAAACTGTTTTTT.

The V and J genes are TRBV29-1 and TRBJ2-4; perhaps TRBD2 as D (6 bases). The CDR3 loop spans 11 amino acids. In germline, CDR1 is SQVTM, CDR2 ANQGSEA. V was cut by 4 bases and J by 8 bases, with 9 bases left in between. The CDR3 DNA reads as TGCAGCGTTGTATCGGGGGACATTCAGTACTTC. Protein: CSVVSGDIQYF.

J is TRBJ2-3 and V is TRBV28; TRBD2 might be the D (5 bases). The CDR3 totals 13 residues. V was clipped by 8 bases and J by 2 bases, with 11 bases between them. CDR1 MDHEN and CDR2 SYDVKM come from the germline V gene. CDR3 amino acids: CASRAGNTDTQYF. CDR3 nucleotides: TGTGCCAGCCGGGCCGGGAACACAGATACGCAGTATTTT.

The chain is built from TRBV10-1 and TRBJ2-1, with a tentative D call TRBD1 (6 bases). Per germline, CDR1 WNHNN and CDR2 SYGVQD (reference sequence). V was shortened by 9 bases and J by 2 bases, with 14 bases between the two germline ends. This CDR3 comprises 14 residues. CDR3 sequence reads: CASFDRQTYNEQFF. CDR3 nucleotides: TGCGCCAGTTTCGACAGGCAAACCTACAATGAGCAGTTCTTC.

This chain connects TRBV6-1 to TRBJ2-7; 11 bases are a match to TRBD1. Germline loops: CDR1 MNHNS, CDR2 SASEGT. CDR3 length: 15 amino acids. The J segment lost 3 bases and the V segment lost 7 bases, leaving 8 bases of the junction unmatched. The CDR3 DNA is TGTGCCAGCACCCTCCGGACAGGGGGCTTCTACGAGCAGTACTTC. It specifies CASTLRTGGFYEQYF.

V is TRBV4-1 and J is TRBJ2-3, with D possibly being TRBD2 (6 bases). Per germline, CDR1 MGHRA and CDR2 YSYEKL. The CDR3 consists of 16 residues. Trimming stripped 5 bases from V and 0 bases from J, with 15 bases between. CDR3 DNA sequence: TGCGCCAGCAGCTTCCCGGGACTGGAGAGCACAGATACGCAGTATTTT. Amino acids: CASSFPGLESTDTQYF.

This clone occurred once. This chain connects TRBV7-2 to TRBJ2-7; tentative D call: TRBD2 (6 bases). The CDR3 is 14 residues long. Per the germline V gene, CDR1 is SGHTA and CDR2 is FQGNSA. Trimming left V 1 base short and J 2 bases short, with 9 bases between. CDR3 in amino acids: CASSLDSGTYEQYF. Written as DNA, the CDR3 is TGTGCCAGCAGCTTAGATAGCGGCACCTACGAGCAGTACTTC.

This chain connects TRBV7-9 to TRBJ1-2; D perhaps matches TRBD1 (6 bases). V was shortened by 8 bases and J by 8 bases, with 18 bases between the two germline ends. The CDR3 is 13 residues long. In germline, CDR1 is SEHNR, CDR2 FQNEAQ (reference sequence). CDR3 DNA sequence: TGTGCCAGCCTAACACAGGGCTCGGGGGGCTACACCTTC. Translating gives CASLTQGSGGYTF.

The chain employs TRBV5-4 and TRBJ2-7, with 8 bases lining up with TRBD1. Looked up from germline, CDR1 is SGHNT and CDR2 is YYREEE (reference sequence). The CDR3 loop spans 14 amino acids. Losses at the gene ends were 4 bases for V and 2 bases for J; bases not matched to a gene: 5. CDR3 residues: CASSLGQAPYEQYF. CDR3 nucleotide sequence: TGTGCCAGCAGCCTGGGACAGGCCCCCTACGAGCAGTACTTC.

This sequence joins TRBV6-1 and TRBJ2-7, with 7 nucleotides matching TRBD1. Per the germline V gene, CDR1 is MNHNS and CDR2 is SASEGT. The CDR3 totals 13 residues. The V and J ends lost 6 bases and 2 bases, in that order; junction bases with no gene match: 4. Here the CDR3 DNA reads TGTGCCAGCAGGGACAGGAGTACCTACGAGCAGTACTTC. It codes for CASRDRSTYEQYF.

The genes are TRBV6-5 and TRBJ2-2; 9 bases align to TRBD1. The germline gives CDR1 MNHEY, CDR2 SVGAGI. V dropped 4 bases and J dropped 5; count of bases not matched to a gene: 5. The CDR3 runs 15 residues. CDR3 amino acids: CASSSRDRETGELFF. The DNA of the CDR3 is TGTGCCAGCAGTTCCCGGGACAGGGAAACCGGGGAGCTGTTTTTT.

This chain joins TRBV13 and TRBJ2-5; 8 positions match TRBD2. J gave up 2 bases and V 4 bases, and 6 bases lay outside the gene matches. The CDR3 runs to 15 residues. Germline V CDR1 and CDR2: PRHDT, FYEKMQ (reference sequence). Here the CDR3 reads CASSSGTREQETQYF. The CDR3, as DNA: TGTGCCAGCAGCTCAGGGACTAGGGAGCAAGAGACCCAGTACTTC.

This sequence joins TRBV6-6 and TRBJ2-7; 10 nucleotides match TRBD1. Unmatched junction bases numbered 2, after V lost 2 bases and J lost 4 bases. In germline, CDR1 is MNHNY, CDR2 SVGAGI (reference sequence). CDR3 size: 14 residues. CDR3 region: CASSYVGQGYEQYF. Written as DNA, the CDR3 is TGTGCCAGCAGTTACGTGGGACAGGGGTACGAGCAGTACTTC.

Written as DNA, the CDR3 is TGTGCCAGCAGCGCCCGGGACAGGGTGACTGAAGCTTTCTTT. It is translated as CASSARDRVTEAFF. The J gene is TRBJ1-1, the V gene TRBV7-6; TRBD1 matches 9 bases. This CDR3 is built from 14 residues. J lost 5 bases, V lost 5 bases, and 6 bases had no gene match. Germline V lookup: CDR1 SGHVS, CDR2 FNYEAQ. The complete variable domain, with remaining parts taken from reference TRBV7-6 and TRBJ1-1, reads GAGVSQSPRYKVTKRGQDVALRCDPISGHVSLYWYRQALGQGPEFLTYFNYEAQQDKSGLPNDRFSAERPEGSISTLTIQRTEQRDSAMYRCASSARDRVTEAFFGQGTRLTVV.

The rearrangement joins TRBV9 to TRBJ2-7; the match to TRBD2 covers 13 bases. Germline-derived CDR1 and CDR2 are SGDLS and YYNGEE. The CDR3 extends over 17 amino acids. Losses at the gene ends were 2 bases for V and 2 bases for J; bases not matched to a gene: 7. CDR3 sequence reads: CASSVGAGTSGTYEQYF. The CDR3 region has the DNA TGTGCCAGCAGCGTGGGGGCCGGGACTAGCGGGACCTACGAGCAGTACTTC.

This clone was seen a handful of times. The chain links TRBV5-6 to TRBJ1-4; D uncertain. CDR3 length equals 14 residues. With 2 bases removed from V and 8 bases from J, the gap between germline ends came to 13 bases. The germline CDR1 and CDR2 sequences are SGHDT and YYEEEE. CDR3 residues: CASSFGPGGEKLFF. CDR3 bases: TGTGCCAGCAGCTTTGGGCCCGGAGGCGAAAAACTGTTTTTT.

The chain uses TRBV19 and TRBJ2-5; 8 nucleotides match TRBD1. Germline lookup yields CDR1 LNHDA and CDR2 SQIVND (reference sequence). Trimming removed 1 base from V and 2 bases from J; junction bases left unmatched: 0. The CDR3 covers 14 residues. For the CDR3, the DNA is TGTGCCAGTAGTATAGGGACAGGGCAAGAGACCCAGTACTTC. It is translated as CASSIGTGQETQYF. The variable domain in full, completed from reference TRBV19 and TRBJ2-5, reads DGGITQSPKYLFRKEGQNVTLSCEQNLNHDAMYWYRQDPGQGLRLIYYSQIVNDFQKGDIAEGYSVSREKKESFPLTVTSAQKNPTAFYLCASSIGTGQETQYFGPGTRLLVL.

The chain uses TRBV28 and TRBJ2-1; a weak D match, TRBD2 (5 bases). The length of the CDR3 is 13 residues. CDR1 is MDHEN, CDR2 SYDVKM, per germline. The V and J ends lost 10 bases and 1 base respectively, with 11 bases between them. The CDR3 reads CATGDVSYNEQFF. The CDR3, as DNA: TGTGCCACCGGGGATGTTTCCTACAATGAGCAGTTCTTC. Full variable domain (missing parts from reference TRBV28 and TRBJ2-1): DVKVTQSSRYLVKRTGEKVFLECVQDMDHENMFWYRQDPGLGLRLIYFSYDVKMKEKGDIPEGYSVSREKKERFSLILESASTNQTSMYLCATGDVSYNEQFFGPGTRLTVL.

The chain joins TRBV5-4 to TRBJ2-7; a weak D match, TRBD1 (5 bases). Germline CDR1 and CDR2: SGHNT and YYREEE (reference sequence). The length of the CDR3 is 15 residues. Trimming removed 3 bases from V and 0 bases from J, with 13 bases in between. CDR3 amino acids: CASSSPRDSSYEQYF. CDR3 nucleotides: TGTGCCAGCAGCTCACCCAGAGACAGCTCCTACGAGCAGTACTTC.

The J gene is TRBJ2-7, the V gene TRBV27, with TRBD1 identical over 10 bases. CDR1 is MNHEY and CDR2 is SMNVEV in the germline V gene (reference sequence). This CDR3 region has 16 residues. Trimming cost V 1 base and J 4 bases; bases outside gene matches: 7. CDR3 sequence (DNA): TGTGCCAGCAGTTTATACAACCCGGGACAGGGGTACGAGCAGTACTTC. It encodes CASSLYNPGQGYEQYF.

V gene TRBV4-1 combines with J gene TRBJ1-1, with D maybe TRBD1 (6 bases). CDR1 and CDR2 (germline): MGHRA, YSYEKL. V was trimmed by 1 base and J by 4 bases, leaving 13 bases between them. The CDR3 length is 15 residues. In DNA, the CDR3 is TGCGCCAGCAGCCAAGTCGGGGGGGCGGGCACTGAAGCTTTCTTT. Residues: CASSQVGGAGTEAFF.

This sequence joins TRBV6-5 and TRBJ1-4, with D perhaps matching TRBD1 (6 bases). V lost 4 bases, J lost 3 bases, and 15 bases lay in between. This CDR3 comprises 16 residues. Germline V gene data show CDR1 as MNHEY and CDR2 as SVGAGI. The CDR3 sequence: CASSSRQVGPNEKLFF. CDR3 bases: TGTGCCAGCAGTTCTCGACAGGTGGGGCCTAATGAAAAACTGTTTTTT.

V and J are TRBV10-3 and TRBJ2-3, with 8 nucleotides matching TRBD1. This CDR3 has 13 amino acids. Trimming removed 8 bases from V and 4 bases from J; junction bases left unmatched: 5. Germline V lookup: CDR1 ENHRY, CDR2 SYGVKD. The CDR3: CAIQKGQADTQYF. The DNA for the CDR3 is TGTGCCATCCAAAAGGGACAGGCAGATACGCAGTATTTT.

The table lists this clone with a count of one. The V gene is TRBV6-5, the J gene TRBJ2-5, with D tentatively TRBD2 (7 bases). From germline, CDR1 is MNHEY and CDR2 SVGAGI. The V end lost 6 bases, the J end lost 5 bases, and 13 bases lay between the germline ends. The CDR3 spans 13 residues. Here the CDR3 reads CASRRGGVETQYF. In DNA, the CDR3 is TGTGCCAGCAGGCGAGGGGGGGTGGAGACCCAGTACTTC.

The V gene is TRBV7-2, the J gene TRBJ2-5; D gene unclear. The CDR3 has 11 residues. V was shortened by 5 bases and J by 5 bases, with 6 bases between the two germline ends. CDR1 and CDR2 from the germline V gene are SGHTA and FQGNSA. This chain's CDR3 is CASSPRETQYF. The CDR3 DNA is TGTGCCAGCAGCCCCCGGGAGACCCAGTACTTC.

The J gene is TRBJ1-5, the V gene TRBV18; TRBD1 aligns across 7 bases. J gave up 4 bases and V 3 bases, and 9 bases lay outside the gene matches. This CDR3 contains 16 residues. In germline, CDR1 is KGHSH, CDR2 LQKENI. CDR3 residues: CASSPTGQGVNQPQHF. Here the CDR3 DNA reads TGTGCCAGCTCACCCACAGGGCAGGGGGTGAATCAGCCCCAGCATTTT.

The chain combines TRBV15 with TRBJ1-1, with D possibly matching TRBD1 (5 bases). The germline CDR1 and CDR2 sequences are LNHNV and YYDKDF (reference sequence). The CDR3 loop spans 18 amino acids. The ends were cut back, 0 bases at V and 3 bases at J, with 20 bases in the middle. The CDR3: CATSRDLGVVDRDTEAFF. In DNA form, the CDR3 reads TGTGCCACCAGCAGAGATCTAGGGGTTGTGGATCGGGACACTGAAGCTTTCTTT.